This T cell receptor beta chain was sequenced for a study of PD-L1 blockade in urothelial cancer. Study-level findings and limits: At the 3-week point, tumor-associated blood clones expanded more in durable-benefit patients.

Some clones are missing from TCRdb's copy, which holds only in-frame ones; the method was immunoSEQ multiplex PCR. The sample yields about 50,000 clones, around nine tenths seen once. The time point is: peripheral blood 6 weeks after treatment start. Worth noting for this clone: The antigen remains unidentified. One junction end disagrees with the germline gene, perhaps due to a read error.

The origin of this receptor is a man in his 60s with urothelial cancer. This specimen was PBMCs, taken around atezolizumab (anti-PD-L1) treatment.

The CDR3 is CASSLWASGVYNGQFF. DNA for the CDR3: TGTGCCAGCAGTTTATGGGCCAGCGGGGTCTACAATGGGCAGTTCTTC. The chain joins TRBV27 to TRBJ2-1; 7 nucleotides match TRBD2. CDR3 size: 16 residues. Germline V gene sequence: CDR1 MNHEY, CDR2 SMNVEV (reference sequence).